This T cell receptor (beta chain) was obtained from a study of PD-1 blockade in mismatch repair-deficient tumors (TCRdb year 2017). Context from the whole study: Between late 2013 and late 2016, 86 consecutive patients with around twelve mismatch repair-deficient cancer types, all previously treated and progressing, were enrolled in the trial. Tumor-associated T cell clones in the peripheral blood of patients responding to PD-1 blockade were tracked using deep sequencing of TCR CDR3 regions. Results and caveats for the whole study, not just this receptor: After pembrolizumab, tumor-resident clones, which were often undetectable in blood before treatment, expanded rapidly and then contracted, generally ahead of radiologic responses.

Library preparation employed the immunoSEQ multiplex PCR assay. Sourced from immuneACCESS, this table was stored by TCRdb with only in-frame sequences that have V and J called. A share of the clones is absent; for the studies checked, an unresolved V gene accounts for under half, and the remainder has no known explanation. Counted in this sample were 15,000 to 20,000 clones; approximately 88% of them appeared once. The biggest ten clones account for less than 20% of the sample. The sample's time point label, in plain terms: peripheral blood before pembrolizumab. Mismatch repair deficiency was established in every enrolled patient by polymerase chain reaction or immunohistochemistry. TCR sequencing was carried out for three patients who responded to pembrolizumab therapy. Pembrolizumab PD-1 blockade was prospectively tested in advanced mismatch repair-deficient cancers, regardless of tissue of origin, in the phase II trial. Peripheral blood T cell samples were gathered serially, both before PD-1 blockade started and at multiple time points afterward. Blood sampling times were expressed in weeks after the first pembrolizumab dose.

The CDR3 sequence holds 18 residues, the cysteine and phenylalanine included. Only CDR3 DNA is held: 54 bases, read in frame from base 1. The CDR1 and CDR2 encoded by the germline V gene are SGHTA and FQGNSA. Here V drops 5 bases and J drops 3 bases, and the junction holds 15 bases not matched to any gene. Details on this clone: The antigen this receptor binds is unknown. No clone much larger than this one lies a single base away; base qualities are absent.

Sequencing used PBMCs, obtained before pembrolizumab treatment. The V and J segments used are TRBV7-2 and TRBJ2-5; 10 bases in the junction line up with TRBD1. The TCR was taken from an adult with mismatch repair-deficient cancer. CDR3 reads: CASSRLRLRTGGEETQYF. Here is the DNA: TGTGCCAGCAGCCGACTTAGGTTGAGGACAGGGGGTGAAGAGACCCAGTACTTC.